This T cell receptor (beta chain) was recovered during a study of blood T cells in healthy people across ages. The CDR3 is 16 residues long. The germline V gene encodes CDR1 ENHRY and CDR2 SYGVKD. After removal of 8 bases from V and 0 bases from J, the junction contained 11 bases not matched to a gene. This clonotype has just a few counts. Its antigen remains unidentified. Study-wide results and caveats: It was the long-lived donors that had more naive CD4+ cells and higher diversity than aged donors. Changes seen in expanded clonotypes were possibly confounded by donor CMV status left unknown.

The second PCR ran roughly 7 to 12 cycles with a sample-barcoded 5' primer and J-beta primers. TCRdb called the 5' RACE reads again in MiXCR, with one record for every CDR3 protein. The data contain under 1 million distinct CDR3 sequences, under 45% of them singletons. The chain recombines TRBV10-3 with TRBJ2-3, with 7 bases matching TRBD2. The sequence derives from a man between 60 and 70 years old in good health. Material for sequencing was blood. The CDR3 DNA reads TGTGCCATCTCTAATAACGGGGGGACCAGCACAGATACGCAGTATTTT. Protein product: CAISNNGGTSTDTQYF.